Described below is a single T cell receptor (beta chain) sequence and its context. The table came from immunoSEQ multiplex PCR; TCRdb's copy has only in-frame clones and leaves some out. The table records around 510,000 clones, roughly four fifths of them present only once. The data originate from a study of shared clonotypes between healthy human individuals. This sequence was found in a woman aged 40 to 49 in good health. Some clones in this sample may be carry-over from other donors' samples. The specimen sequenced was PBMCs.

The CDR3 nucleotides are TGTGCCAGCAGCCAAGAACGCTTGGGCACTGAAGCTTTCTTT. Amino acids: CASSQERLGTEAFF. The V call is TRBV4-2, the J call TRBJ1-1; no clear D. V gave up 0 bases and J gave up 4 bases, with 9 bases separating them. The germline gives CDR1 LGHNA, CDR2 YNFKEQ. The CDR3 is made up of 14 amino acids.